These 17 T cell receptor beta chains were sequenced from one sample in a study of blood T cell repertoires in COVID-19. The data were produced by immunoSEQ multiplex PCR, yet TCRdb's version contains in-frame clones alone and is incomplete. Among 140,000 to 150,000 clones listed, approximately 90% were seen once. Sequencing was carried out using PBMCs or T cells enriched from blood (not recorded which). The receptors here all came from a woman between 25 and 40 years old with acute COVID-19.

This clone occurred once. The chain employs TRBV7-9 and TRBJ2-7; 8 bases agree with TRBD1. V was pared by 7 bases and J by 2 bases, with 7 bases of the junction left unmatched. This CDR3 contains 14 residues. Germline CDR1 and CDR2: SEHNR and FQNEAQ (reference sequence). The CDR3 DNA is TGTGCCAGCACAAGGGACAGGAGTGCCTACGAGCAGTACTTC. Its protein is CASTRDRSAYEQYF.

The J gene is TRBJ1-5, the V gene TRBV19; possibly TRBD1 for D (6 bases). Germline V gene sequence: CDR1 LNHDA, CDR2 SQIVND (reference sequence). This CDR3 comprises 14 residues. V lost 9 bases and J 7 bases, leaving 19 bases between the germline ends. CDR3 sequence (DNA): TGTGCCAGCCTTCAAGCAGGGGTGGGGCAGCCCCAGCATTTT. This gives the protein CASLQAGVGQPQHF.

The CDR3 nucleotides are TGTGCCAGCAGCGCAAATAGTGGCAGGGGGTACTATGGCTACACCTTC. Protein: CASSANSGRGYYGYTF. The rearrangement links TRBV13 to TRBJ1-2, with 7 bases matching TRBD1. Looked up from germline, CDR1 is PRHDT and CDR2 is FYEKMQ (reference sequence). V dropped 5 bases and J dropped 3; count of bases not matched to a gene: 12. The CDR3 runs to 16 residues.

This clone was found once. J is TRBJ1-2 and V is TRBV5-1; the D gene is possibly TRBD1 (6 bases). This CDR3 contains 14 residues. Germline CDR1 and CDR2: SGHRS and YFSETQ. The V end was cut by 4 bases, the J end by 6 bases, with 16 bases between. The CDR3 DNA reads TGCGCCAGCAGCGCGGGGGGCAGTACCGATGGCTACACCTTC. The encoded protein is CASSAGGSTDGYTF.

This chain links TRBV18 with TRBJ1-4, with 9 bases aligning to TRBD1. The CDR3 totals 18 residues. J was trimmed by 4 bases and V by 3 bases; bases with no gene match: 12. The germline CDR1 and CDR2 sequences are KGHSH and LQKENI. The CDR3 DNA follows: TGTGCCAGCTCACCTCCCCGGGGACAGGGCCTACTTAATGAAAAACTGTTTTTT. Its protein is CASSPPRGQGLLNEKLFF.

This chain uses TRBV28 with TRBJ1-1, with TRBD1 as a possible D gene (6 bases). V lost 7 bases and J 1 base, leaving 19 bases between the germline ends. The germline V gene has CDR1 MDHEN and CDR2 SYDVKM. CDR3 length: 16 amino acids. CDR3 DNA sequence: TGTGCCAGCACCCTCGCTCCGCAGGGGCGGAACACTGAAGCTTTCTTT. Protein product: CASTLAPQGRNTEAFF. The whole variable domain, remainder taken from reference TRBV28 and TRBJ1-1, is DVKVTQSSRYLVKRTGEKVFLECVQDMDHENMFWYRQDPGLGLRLIYFSYDVKMKEKGDIPEGYSVSREKKERFSLILESASTNQTSMYLCASTLAPQGRNTEAFFGQGTRLTVV.

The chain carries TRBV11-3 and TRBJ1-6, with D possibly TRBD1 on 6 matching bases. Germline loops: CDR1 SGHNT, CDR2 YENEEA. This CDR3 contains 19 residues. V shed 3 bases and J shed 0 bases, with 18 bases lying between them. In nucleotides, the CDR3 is TGTGCCAGCAGCTTCCTCTCGACAGGACAGAGCTCCTATAATTCACCCCTCCACTTT. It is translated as CASSFLSTGQSSYNSPLHF.

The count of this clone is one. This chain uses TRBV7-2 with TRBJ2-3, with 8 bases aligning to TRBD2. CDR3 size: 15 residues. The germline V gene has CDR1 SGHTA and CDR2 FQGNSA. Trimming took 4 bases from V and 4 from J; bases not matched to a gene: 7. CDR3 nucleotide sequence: TGTGCCAGCAGCTCCCGGACTAGCTTGGCAGATACGCAGTATTTT. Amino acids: CASSSRTSLADTQYF.

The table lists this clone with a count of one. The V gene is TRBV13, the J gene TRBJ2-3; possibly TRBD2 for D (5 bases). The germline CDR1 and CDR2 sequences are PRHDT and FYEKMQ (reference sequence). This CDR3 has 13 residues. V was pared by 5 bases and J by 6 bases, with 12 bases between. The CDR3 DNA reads TGTGCCAGCAGCACTAGACCGAGGGATACGCAGTATTTT. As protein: CASSTRPRDTQYF. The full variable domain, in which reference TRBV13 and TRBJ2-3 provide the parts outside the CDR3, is AAGVIQSPRHLIKEKRETATLKCYPIPRHDTVYWYQQGPGQDPQFLISFYEKMQSDKGSIPDRFSAQQFSDYHSELNMSSLELGDSALYFCASSTRPRDTQYFGPGTRLTVL.

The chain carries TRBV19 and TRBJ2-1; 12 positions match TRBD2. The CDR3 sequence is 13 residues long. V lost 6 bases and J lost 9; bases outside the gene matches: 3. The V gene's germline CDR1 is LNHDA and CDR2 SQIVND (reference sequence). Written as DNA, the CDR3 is TGTGCCAGTAGCCAGGGACTAGCGGGTGAGCAGTTCTTC. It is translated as CASSQGLAGEQFF.

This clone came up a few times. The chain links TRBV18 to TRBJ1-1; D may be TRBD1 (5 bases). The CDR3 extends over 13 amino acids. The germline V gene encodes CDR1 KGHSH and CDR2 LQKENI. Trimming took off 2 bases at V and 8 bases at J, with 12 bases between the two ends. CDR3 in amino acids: CASSPWQGREAFF. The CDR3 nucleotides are TGTGCCAGCTCACCATGGCAGGGTAGGGAAGCTTTCTTT.

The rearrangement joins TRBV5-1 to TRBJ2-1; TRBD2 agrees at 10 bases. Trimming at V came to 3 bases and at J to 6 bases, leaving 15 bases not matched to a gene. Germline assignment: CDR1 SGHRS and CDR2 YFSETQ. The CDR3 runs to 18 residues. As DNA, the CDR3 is TGCGCCAGCAGCTCTCGACAAGGGCCAGCGGGAGGGCGCAATGAGCAGTTCTTC. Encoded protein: CASSSRQGPAGGRNEQFF.

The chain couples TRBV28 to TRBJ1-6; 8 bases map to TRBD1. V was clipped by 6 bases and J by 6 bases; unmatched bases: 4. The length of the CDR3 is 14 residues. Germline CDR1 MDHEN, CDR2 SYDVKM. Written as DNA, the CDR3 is TGTGCCAGCAGGAGGACAGGGATTAATTCACCCCTCCACTTT. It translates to CASRRTGINSPLHF.

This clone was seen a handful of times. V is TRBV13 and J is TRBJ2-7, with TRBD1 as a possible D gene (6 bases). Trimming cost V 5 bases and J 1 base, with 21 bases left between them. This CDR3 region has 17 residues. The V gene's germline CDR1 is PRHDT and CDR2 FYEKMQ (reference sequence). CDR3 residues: CASSAPLGTGNSYEQYF. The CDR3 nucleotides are TGTGCCAGCAGCGCCCCCCTTGGAACAGGGAATTCCTACGAGCAGTACTTC.

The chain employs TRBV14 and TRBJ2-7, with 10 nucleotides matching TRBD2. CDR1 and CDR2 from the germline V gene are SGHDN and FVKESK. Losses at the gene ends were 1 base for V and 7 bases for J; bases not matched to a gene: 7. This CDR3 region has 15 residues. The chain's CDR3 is CASSQGLAGVEEQYF. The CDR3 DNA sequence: TGTGCCAGCAGCCAAGGGCTAGCGGGAGTGGAAGAGCAGTACTTC.

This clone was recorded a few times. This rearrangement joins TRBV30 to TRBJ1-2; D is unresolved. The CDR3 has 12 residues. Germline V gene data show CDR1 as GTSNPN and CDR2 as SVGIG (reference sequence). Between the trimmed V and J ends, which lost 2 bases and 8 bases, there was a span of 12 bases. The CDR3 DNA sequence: TGTGCCTGGAGTCCCGGGAGGCTCGGCTACACCTTC. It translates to CAWSPGRLGYTF.

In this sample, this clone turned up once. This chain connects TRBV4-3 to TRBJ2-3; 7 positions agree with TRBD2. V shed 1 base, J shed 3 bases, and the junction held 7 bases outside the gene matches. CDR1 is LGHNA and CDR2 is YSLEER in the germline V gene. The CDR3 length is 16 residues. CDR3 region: CASSQGGRGRTDTQYF. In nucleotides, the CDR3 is TGCGCCAGCAGCCAAGGGGGGAGGGGAAGAACAGATACGCAGTATTTT.